The rows below give T cell receptor beta chains drawn from one sample of a study of blood T cell repertoires in COVID-19. Profiling relied on immunoSEQ multiplex PCR, and the TCRdb table lists in-frame clones only, not all of them. In the table there are around 340,000 clones, about 83% of which are singletons. The source material was peripheral blood. Every receptor here comes from a man aged 30 to 39 with active or convalescent COVID-19. CDR3s include the opening cysteine and the closing phenylalanine or tryptophan. A D gene is named only where the DNA matches it firmly.

d_gene	j_gene	v_gene	CDR3aa
TRBD1	TRBJ1-1	TRBV5-8	CASSLDRGEAEAFF
TRBD1	TRBJ1-3	TRBV29-1	CSVGTDGNTIYF
TRBD2	TRBJ2-3	TRBV5-4	CASSSGTSGQYTDTQYF
NA	TRBJ2-1	TRBV29-1	CSVEKDSGYEQFF
NA	TRBJ1-1	TRBV12-3/TRBV12-4	CASAVNTEAFF
NA	TRBJ2-5	TRBV28	CASTWAYQETQYF
NA	TRBJ1-4	TRBV6-9	CASRKYRATNEKLFF
TRBD1	TRBJ2-7	TRBV15	CATSRDPGQGAFWDREQYF
NA	TRBJ2-1	TRBV18	CASSPRGGNNEQFF
NA	TRBJ2-5	TRBV30	CAWTLGKETQYF
NA	TRBJ2-5	TRBV6-5	CASRGVARTQYF
NA	TRBJ1-4	TRBV2	CASDSRTGEKLFF
NA	TRBJ1-1	TRBV6-5	CASSSTENTEAFF
TRBD1	TRBJ1-1	TRBV7-2	CASSWARDRGEAFF
TRBD2	TRBJ2-1	TRBV7-3	CASSRQTGGPYNEQFF
TRBD2	TRBJ2-7	TRBV30	CAWSYPWGRTSSYEQYF
NA	TRBJ2-7	TRBV10-1	CASSSRVYEQYF
NA	TRBJ1-1	TRBV24-1	CATRPPGGGNTEAFF
NA	TRBJ2-2	TRBV12-3/TRBV12-4	CASSWANTGELFF
NA	TRBJ1-1	TRBV4-2	CASTRGGADTEAFF
NA	TRBJ2-5	TRBV4-1	CASSPQTGRMETQYF
NA	TRBJ2-1	TRBV19	CASSIASAGEQFF
NA	TRBJ1-6	TRBV9	CASSAGTHINSPLHF
TRBD1	TRBJ2-6	TRBV10-3	CAISGQGDGANVLTF
TRBD1	TRBJ1-3	TRBV6-5	CASSTGVGGNTIYF
NA	TRBJ2-1	TRBV20-1	CSAGDSRLAFF
NA	TRBJ2-7	TRBV7-9	CASSPGTGPYEQYF
TRBD2	TRBJ2-1	TRBV5-1	CASSSNSGQSYNEQFF
TRBD1	TRBJ1-5	TRBV28	CASSPTGSPQPQHF
NA	TRBJ2-3	TRBV15	CATSSSLDTQYF
NA	TRBJ1-6	TRBV9	CASSVDWEIGSPLHF
TRBD2	TRBJ2-3	TRBV7-2	CASSSRDYTDTQYF
TRBD2	TRBJ2-3	TRBV20-1	CSASLAGRTDTQYF
TRBD2	TRBJ2-5	TRBV27	CASSLLGGEETQYF
NA	TRBJ1-1	TRBV30	CAWRYGRAEAFF
NA	TRBJ1-1	TRBV29-1	CSVWGGNTEAFF
NA	TRBJ1-1	TRBV30	CAWSVSRVTEAFF
NA	TRBJ2-2	TRBV24-1	CATSDWRDSNTGELFF
NA	TRBJ1-2	TRBV28	CASSTQSYGYTF
NA	TRBJ1-2	TRBV2	CASSDQVNYGYTF
NA	TRBJ1-5	TRBV7-7	CARGQQPQHF
NA	TRBJ1-1	TRBV4-2	CASSQEEFGTEAFF
TRBD1	TRBJ2-1	TRBV6-5	CASSTTGGEQFF
NA	TRBJ1-1	TRBV15	CATGGVGGVRTEAFF
TRBD1	TRBJ2-5	TRBV29-1	CSAPTGNGETQYF
NA	TRBJ1-2	TRBV11-3	CASSGLSASYGYTF
NA	TRBJ1-4	TRBV21-1	CASSKGRGRNEKLFF
NA	TRBJ1-5	TRBV7-2	CASSLVGVQNQPQHF
NA	TRBJ2-7	TRBV6-5	CASTQGPPNEQYF
NA	TRBJ1-2	TRBV11-3	CASSYGPGGGYTF
TRBD2	TRBJ2-3	TRBV27	CASSKAGGPPDTQYF
NA	TRBJ2-1	TRBV5-1	CASSLGTGLYNEQFF
NA	TRBJ1-1	TRBV29-1	CSASSGTEAFF
NA	TRBJ2-2	TRBV4-3	CASSQDYTSNTGELFF
NA	TRBJ1-1	TRBV7-9	CASSPGGGPMNTEAFF
NA	TRBJ1-5	TRBV19	CASSTGGVEGNGPQHF
NA	TRBJ2-1	TRBV12-3/TRBV12-4	CASSRGIEQFF
NA	TRBJ2-7	TRBV24-1	CATSANRGGYEQYF
NA	TRBJ1-3	TRBV28	CASRSTGSSGNTIYF